This T cell receptor (beta chain) was retrieved from a study of shared clonotypes between healthy human individuals. Findings and caveats of the study: Sorted-subset sequencing was shown by rarefaction to be incomplete despite large depth. There were few donors, and this limited the genetic and exposure-history diversity represented. Roughly 5% of naive CD4 clonotypes were common to a few donors. Estimated clonotype richness was generally higher in naive than memory subsets.

Terminally differentiated effector memory CD45RA+ cells were left out of the naive CD8 fraction, which was CD45RO-negative and positively selected for CCR7. The CDR3 spans 14 residues. Trimming left V 5 bases short and J 3 bases short, with 13 bases between. Germline V gene sequence: CDR1 SGHTA, CDR2 FQGNSA. About this clone: Its specificity is unknown.

Some clones are missing from TCRdb's copy, which holds only in-frame ones; the method was immunoSEQ multiplex PCR. The sample lists roughly 1,800,000 clones; just under 95% were seen once. Sequences were obtained from naive CD8+ T cells sorted from blood. The TCR was taken from a man between 18 and 35 years old in good health. This rearrangement joins TRBV7-2 to TRBJ2-5, with D possibly TRBD2 on 6 matching bases. The CDR3 DNA reads TGTGCCAGCAGCCAACGGGGGAGCGAAGAGACCCAGTACTTC. This encodes CASSQRGSEETQYF. Full variable domain (outside the CDR3, taken from reference TRBV7-2 and TRBJ2-5): GAGVSQSPSNKVTEKGKDVELRCDPISGHTALYWYRQSLGQGLEFLIYFQGNSAPDKSGLPSDRFSAERTGGSVSTLTIQRTQQEDSAVYLCASSQRGSEETQYFGPGTRLLVL.